This T cell receptor beta chain comes out of a study of molecular identifiers for immune sequencing clone quantification. Background on the study: With replicates, the RNA of around 20,000 or 99,000 naive CD8 cells was split five ways and four were sequenced.

This CDR3 spans 15 amino acids. CDR1 is SGHDT and CDR2 is YYEEEE in the germline V gene. In the case of this clonotype: This may stem from a read error, because a much larger clone lies one nucleotide away.

Listed TCR primers and previously described methods were used for bulk TCR libraries. MiXCR, run by TCRdb on the PCR reads, gives a single entry per CDR3 protein. Of about 320,000 distinct CDR3 sequences listed, roughly a fifth are singletons. Sorting recovered naive CD8 T cells on a CD8+CD4-CCR7+CD45RA+ profile. The chain carries TRBV5-6 and TRBJ2-1; D gene ambiguous. The source is a human donor in good health. Some libraries in this study had Jurkat cell RNA spiked in. The material sequenced was naive CD8+ T cells from blood, with Jurkat cell RNA spiked in. Sample subset: FACS-sorted CD8+CD4-CCR7+CD45RA+ naive T cells. The CDR3 sequence is CASSPNSDSNNEQFF. DNA of the CDR3: TGTGCCAGCAGCCCAAACTCCGACTCCAACAATGAGCAGTTCTTC.